This is a list of T cell receptor beta chains from one sample in a study of blood T cell repertoires in COVID-19. Some clones are missing from TCRdb's copy, which holds only in-frame ones; the method was immunoSEQ multiplex PCR. The sample carries a few hundred thousand clones, 65% to 90% recorded once. Sequencing was done on a sample of peripheral blood. The receptors shown here come from a woman aged 60-70 years with COVID-19, enrolled during active disease. The CDR3 runs from the conserved cysteine through the conserved F or W. The D gene is left open where the match is weak. A row's size may be missing; if present it is once, few, many or a size class.

D: NA
size: once
V: TRBV2
J: TRBJ1-1
CDR3: CASRGGTEAFF
DNA: TGTGCCAGCAGGGGGGGGACTGAAGCTTTCTTT

D: NA
size: NA
V: TRBV4-3
J: TRBJ1-2
CDR3: CASSQESTLSDYGYTF
DNA: TGCGCCAGCAGCCAAGAGTCGACTCTCTCAGACTATGGCTACACCTTC

D: NA
size: NA
V: TRBV7-6
J: TRBJ1-4
CDR3: CASSLGGAGEKLFF
DNA: TGTGCCAGCAGCCTGGGTGGGGCTGGTGAAAAACTGTTTTTT

D: TRBD1
size: NA
V: TRBV5-5
J: TRBJ2-7
CDR3: CASGSRDRVYDEQYF
DNA: TGTGCCAGCGGATCCCGCGACAGGGTTTACGACGAGCAGTACTTC

D: TRBD1
size: NA
V: TRBV6-2/TRBV6-3
J: TRBJ2-7
CDR3: CASSTLDRSYEQYF
DNA: TGTGCCAGCAGTACCTTGGACAGGTCCTACGAGCAGTACTTC

D: NA
size: NA
V: TRBV5-6
J: TRBJ2-3
CDR3: CASSPRVDTQYF
DNA: TGTGCCAGCAGCCCGCGGGTAGATACGCAGTATTTT

D: TRBD1
size: NA
V: TRBV18
J: TRBJ1-3
CDR3: CASSPTGTAGNTIYF
DNA: TGTGCCAGCTCACCGACCGGGACAGCTGGAAACACCATATATTTT

D: NA
size: once
V: TRBV6-6
J: TRBJ1-1
CDR3: CASFKRETEAFF
DNA: TGTGCCAGCTTTAAGAGAGAAACTGAAGCTTTCTTT

D: TRBD2
size: NA
V: TRBV5-4
J: TRBJ2-5
CDR3: CASSLGLAGGHETQYF
DNA: TGTGCCAGCAGCCTGGGACTAGCGGGGGGGCATGAGACCCAGTACTTC

D: TRBD2
size: NA
V: TRBV28
J: TRBJ2-1
CDR3: CASSSITGLAGGPDNEQFF
DNA: TGTGCCAGCAGTTCAATAACGGGACTAGCGGGGGGGCCGGACAATGAGCAGTTCTTC

D: TRBD1
size: NA
V: TRBV4-2
J: TRBJ2-3
CDR3: CASSQIPGQGTTDTQYF
DNA: TGTGCCAGCAGCCAGATTCCGGGACAGGGAACCACAGATACGCAGTATTTT

D: NA
size: NA
V: TRBV2
J: TRBJ1-2
CDR3: CASSYVKGGFYGYTF
DNA: TGTGCCAGCAGTTACGTAAAGGGGGGGTTCTATGGCTACACCTTC

D: NA
size: NA
V: TRBV5-6
J: TRBJ1-1
CDR3: CASSLRDFWADTEAFF
DNA: TGTGCCAGCAGCCTACGGGATTTCTGGGCCGACACTGAAGCTTTCTTT

D: TRBD1
size: NA
V: TRBV11-2
J: TRBJ2-3
CDR3: CASRRGTGEWGSDTQYF
DNA: TGTGCCAGCAGACGAGGGACAGGGGAATGGGGGTCGGATACGCAGTATTTT

D: TRBD1
size: NA
V: TRBV4-3
J: TRBJ1-2
CDR3: CASSQEVSPAATGGSGYTF
DNA: TGCGCCAGCAGCCAAGAAGTCTCCCCGGCCGCGACAGGGGGCTCTGGCTACACCTTC

D: TRBD1
size: NA
V: TRBV7-2
J: TRBJ1-2
CDR3: CASSPGQGQVYGYTF
DNA: TGTGCCAGCAGCCCGGGACAGGGGCAAGTCTATGGCTACACCTTC

D: TRBD1
size: NA
V: TRBV5-1
J: TRBJ1-2
CDR3: CASSSGTGVNYGYTF
DNA: TGCGCCAGCAGCTCCGGGACAGGGGTTAACTATGGCTACACCTTC

D: TRBD2
size: NA
V: TRBV7-2
J: TRBJ2-2
CDR3: CASSLAGGLTTGELFF
DNA: TGTGCCAGCTCGCTAGCGGGGGGCTTAACTACCGGGGAGCTGTTTTTT

D: TRBD1
size: once
V: TRBV19
J: TRBJ2-7
CDR3: CASSIRGTGIHEQYF
DNA: TGTGCCAGTAGTATTCGTGGGACAGGGATCCACGAGCAGTACTTC

D: TRBD1
size: NA
V: TRBV7-8
J: TRBJ1-4
CDR3: CASSPRIGGRGREKLFF
DNA: TGTGCCAGCAGCCCCCGAATAGGAGGCAGGGGGCGTGAAAAACTGTTTTTT

D: NA
size: NA
V: TRBV7-9
J: TRBJ2-3
CDR3: CASSLPSTDTQYF
DNA: TGTGCCAGCAGCTTACCTAGCACAGATACGCAGTATTTT

D: TRBD1
size: NA
V: TRBV9
J: TRBJ1-2
CDR3: CASSPGTGLSVGYGYTF
DNA: TGTGCCAGCAGCCCAGGGACAGGGCTAAGTGTGGGCTATGGCTACACCTTC

D: NA
size: NA
V: TRBV2
J: TRBJ1-1
CDR3: CASSRGGTREYTEAFF
DNA: TGTGCCAGCAGTCGGGGGGGGACGCGGGAATACACTGAAGCTTTCTTT